The 10 T cell receptor beta chains presented below share a single source sample, sequenced in a study of human T cells and chemical hapten exposure. MiXCR was run by TCRdb on the RACE reads, yielding one entry per CDR3 protein. Of some 41,000 distinct CDR3 sequences in the sample, about 4% were seen once. Time point given: patch test 1, 2 weeks after DPC sensitization. Treatment here: therapeutic diphenylcyclopropenone sensitization with weekly scalp DPC. Blood, whole and unfractionated, served as the source for total RNA extraction. Source: whole blood, taken in connection with sensitization to the hapten diphenylcyclopropenone (DPC). These receptors were collected from a man in his fifties with alopecia areata. Some clones in this sample may be carry-over from other donors' samples.

This clonotype was counted at least ten times. The V call is TRBV20-1, the J call TRBJ2-1; 11 nucleotides line up with TRBD2. The CDR3 is made up of 15 amino acids. Germline V CDR1 and CDR2: DFQATT, SNEGSKA (reference sequence). Trimming took 4 bases from V and 4 from J; bases not matched to a gene: 6. The CDR3 DNA reads TGCAGTGCTACCCTAGCGGGAGGACTTTACAATGAGCAGTTCTTC. Its translation: CSATLAGGLYNEQFF.

This clonotype was counted at least ten times. The chain employs TRBV7-2 and TRBJ2-2; 8 bases are shared with TRBD2. CDR1 and CDR2 (germline): SGHTA, FQGNSA. V lost 4 bases, J lost 8 bases, and 12 bases stayed unmatched. CDR3 length: 16 residues. DNA for the CDR3: TGTGCCAGCAGCTCACGGGAGGGAGTCACCTGGGGGGAGCTGTTTTTT. Translated: CASSSREGVTWGELFF.

The sample holds many counts of this clonotype. The chain carries TRBV2 and TRBJ2-7; 9 nucleotides align to TRBD1. The trim removed 7 bases at V and 4 bases at J, leaving 5 bases unmatched. Germline loops: CDR1 SNHLY, CDR2 FYNNEI. The CDR3 sequence is 13 residues long. CDR3 sequence reads: CASKQGALYEQYF. The CDR3 DNA follows: TGTGCCAGCAAACAGGGGGCCCTGTACGAGCAGTACTTC.

This clonotype came up many times. The chain employs TRBV5-1 and TRBJ2-1, with a weak D call TRBD2 (5 bases). The germline V and J ends were trimmed by 0 bases and 7 bases, with 14 bases remaining between them. The CDR3 is 15 residues long. Per the germline V gene, CDR1 is SGHRS and CDR2 is YFSETQ. CDR3 sequence: CASSLAGVSYNEQFF. The CDR3 DNA follows: TGCGCCAGCAGCTTGGCCGGGGTTAGTTATAATGAGCAGTTCTTC.

This clonotype came up many times. This chain joins TRBV6-6 and TRBJ1-5; D is perhaps TRBD1 (5 bases). The germline V gene encodes CDR1 MNHNY and CDR2 SVGAGI (reference sequence). The ends were cut back, 4 bases at V and 5 bases at J, with 9 bases in the middle. The CDR3 totals 13 residues. CDR3 amino acids: CASSSKGDQPQHF. The CDR3 coding sequence is TGTGCCAGCAGTTCGAAAGGGGATCAGCCCCAGCATTTT.

This clonotype was counted a few times. The chain carries TRBV6-2 or TRBV6-3 and TRBJ2-5; possibly TRBD1 or TRBD2 for D (6 bases each). Germline V lookup: CDR1 MNHEY, CDR2 SVGEGT. Trimming shortened V by 2 bases and J by 9 bases, and 10 bases separated the two germline ends. The CDR3 extends over 12 amino acids. CDR3 in amino acids: CASSYRGGPQYF. Written as DNA, the CDR3 is TGTGCCAGCAGTTACAGAGGGGGGCCCCAGTACTTC.

This clonotype has at least ten counts. The rearrangement links TRBV6-2 or TRBV6-3 to TRBJ2-7; tentatively, D is TRBD1 (5 bases). V lost 7 bases, J lost 2 bases, and 6 bases lay in between. The length of the CDR3 is 11 residues. Germline V gene data show CDR1 as MNHEY and CDR2 as SVGEGT. This chain's CDR3 is CASTRAYEQYF. The CDR3 region has the DNA TGTGCCAGCACCAGGGCCTACGAGCAGTACTTC.

CDR3 loop: CASSLASASGSSYEQFF. As DNA, the CDR3 is TGTGCCAGCAGCTTAGCCTCGGCTAGCGGGAGTAGTTATGAGCAGTTCTTC. The rearrangement links TRBV7-9 to TRBJ2-1; 10 bases are a match to TRBD2. The V gene's germline CDR1 is SEHNR and CDR2 FQNEAQ (reference sequence). There are 17 residues in the CDR3. The V and J ends lost 0 bases and 8 bases, in that order; junction bases with no gene match: 10.

This clonotype was detected ten times or more. The chain employs TRBV9 and TRBJ1-4; D perhaps matches TRBD1 (6 bases). Germline V gives CDR1 SGDLS, CDR2 YYNGEE. The CDR3 runs to 15 residues. V dropped 4 bases and J dropped 7 bases, with 17 bases sitting between them. The CDR3: CASSPSTVRGEKLFF. CDR3 DNA sequence: TGTGCCAGCAGCCCCTCGACGGTCAGGGGTGAAAAACTGTTTTTT. Together with reference TRBV9 and TRBJ1-4, the CDR3 gives the full variable domain: DSGVTQTPKHLITATGQRVTLRCSPRSGDLSVYWYQQSLDQGLQFLIQYYNGEERAKGNILERFSAQQFPDLHSELNLSSLELGDSALYFCASSPSTVRGEKLFFGSGTQLSVL.

Ten or more counts support this clonotype. The J gene is TRBJ2-1, the V gene TRBV10-3, with 10 bases aligning to TRBD1. CDR3 length: 16 amino acids. The germline gives CDR1 ENHRY, CDR2 SYGVKD. With V trimmed by 2 bases and J by 7 bases, 8 bases remained unmatched. CDR3 in DNA: TGTGCCATCAGTGAGGGGCTAGCGGACAGGGGGAATGAGCAGTTCTTC. This gives the protein CAISEGLADRGNEQFF.